A single sample gave rise to the 27 T cell receptor beta chains below, sequenced in a study of T cell changes during pregnancy in multiple sclerosis. The data were produced by immunoSEQ multiplex PCR, yet TCRdb's version contains in-frame clones alone and is incomplete. The sample holds approximately 53,000 clones; around 89% are singletons and the top ten take 5% to 6.5%. The material was peripheral blood, obtained after pregnancy. The receptors shown here come from a female donor in good health, enrolled as a control in a pregnancy study.

The rearrangement links TRBV7-2 to TRBJ2-5, with TRBD1 matching over 11 bases. The CDR3 runs 17 residues. V was pared by 6 bases and J by 5 bases, with 14 bases of the junction left unmatched. The V gene's germline CDR1 is SGHTA and CDR2 FQGNSA. As DNA, the CDR3 is TGTGCCAGCAGTCTCCAAATCCGGACAGGGGGCCAGGAGACCCAGTACTTC. It yields the protein CASSLQIRTGGQETQYF.

The V call is TRBV29-1, the J call TRBJ2-7; TRBD1 agrees at 7 bases. The trim removed 4 bases at V and 5 bases at J, leaving 5 bases unmatched. In germline, CDR1 is SQVTM, CDR2 ANQGSEA. The CDR3 is made up of 12 amino acids. DNA of the CDR3: TGCAGCGTTGTACAGGGGACCCACGAGCAGTACTTC. Translating gives CSVVQGTHEQYF.

This clone is a singleton in its sample. V gene TRBV6-6 combines with J gene TRBJ2-7; D uncertain. CDR1 and CDR2 (germline): MNHNY, SVGAGI (reference sequence). This CDR3 contains 13 residues. Between the trimmed V and J ends, which lost 2 bases and 2 bases, there was a span of 7 bases. CDR3 DNA sequence: TGTGCCAGCAGTTACGAGGATCCCTACGAGCAGTACTTC. Its protein is CASSYEDPYEQYF.

This clone was observed a single time. The chain uses TRBV30 and TRBJ1-2; no clear D. With 5 bases removed from V and 5 bases from J, the gap between germline ends came to 21 bases. The CDR3 is made up of 15 amino acids. CDR1 and CDR2 (germline): GTSNPN, SVGIG (reference sequence). The CDR3 region is CAWLPPERGGYGYTF. The CDR3 DNA is TGTGCCTGGCTACCGCCGGAGCGCGGAGGGTATGGCTACACCTTC.

The chain recombines TRBV7-9 with TRBJ2-7, with 7 bases fitting TRBD1. This CDR3 is built from 14 residues. The trim removed 1 base at V and 5 bases at J, leaving 5 bases unmatched. Germline V lookup: CDR1 SEHNR, CDR2 FQNEAQ (reference sequence). The CDR3 here is CASSLVQGIHEQYF. CDR3 in DNA: TGTGCCAGCAGCTTAGTACAGGGGATCCACGAGCAGTACTTC.

V and J are TRBV6-1 and TRBJ2-1, with 11 nucleotides matching TRBD1. In germline, CDR1 is MNHNS, CDR2 SASEGT. The CDR3 runs to 17 residues. The V gene end was trimmed by 1 base and the J gene end by 4 bases; junction bases not matched to a gene: 6. The CDR3 nucleotides read TGTGCCAGCAGTGAAGGGGTGGGACAGGGGGGTTACAATGAGCAGTTCTTC. It specifies CASSEGVGQGGYNEQFF.

This sequence joins TRBV5-1 and TRBJ2-7, with 14 positions matching TRBD2. The V gene end was trimmed by 0 bases and the J gene end by 2 bases; junction bases not matched to a gene: 13. Germline assignment: CDR1 SGHRS and CDR2 YFSETQ. The CDR3 runs 20 residues. DNA for the CDR3: TGCGCCAGCAGCTTGGCCAGTCCCGGGACTAGCGGGGGATACGCCTACGAGCAGTACTTC. Translating gives CASSLASPGTSGGYAYEQYF.

This sequence joins TRBV9 and TRBJ2-1; 9 bases align to TRBD2. Germline V CDR1 and CDR2: SGDLS, YYNGEE. This CDR3 spans 19 amino acids. Losses at the gene ends were 7 bases for V and 0 bases for J; bases not matched to a gene: 17. In DNA form, the CDR3 reads TGTGCCAGCGGGCGTGGGCTAGCGGGGATCCTGAGCTCCTACAATGAGCAGTTCTTC. Its protein is CASGRGLAGILSSYNEQFF.

This chain joins TRBV4-2 and TRBJ1-1; TRBD1 matches at 9 bases. The germline CDR1 and CDR2 sequences are LGHNA and YNFKEQ. The CDR3 consists of 19 residues. The V gene end was trimmed by 1 base and the J gene end by 5 bases; junction bases not matched to a gene: 17. CDR3 sequence: CASSQGGDRAFFRGTEAFF. The CDR3 DNA reads TGTGCCAGCAGCCAAGGGGGGGACAGGGCCTTCTTTAGGGGAACTGAAGCTTTCTTT.

CDR3 DNA: TGCAGCGTTTCCGGGACTAGCGGGGTGGATACGCAGTATTTT. This gives the protein CSVSGTSGVDTQYF. The chain couples TRBV29-1 to TRBJ2-3, with 13 nucleotides matching TRBD2. Trimming cost V 5 bases and J 6 bases; bases outside gene matches: 5. The CDR3 covers 14 residues. CDR1 SQVTM and CDR2 ANQGSEA come from the germline V gene.

V and J are TRBV7-8 and TRBJ1-5; D remains ambiguous. The CDR3 is 13 residues long. V was trimmed by 8 bases and J by 1 base, leaving 9 bases between them. Germline V gene lookup returns CDR1 SGHVS and CDR2 FQNEAQ. CDR3 DNA: TGTGCCAGCGTCGCGGGAAGCAATCAGCCCCAGCATTTT. Translating it yields CASVAGSNQPQHF.

The rearrangement uses TRBV28 and TRBJ1-2, with 8 bases identical to TRBD1. The CDR3 consists of 14 residues. CDR1 and CDR2 from the germline V gene are MDHEN and SYDVKM. V was clipped by 2 bases and J by 7 bases; unmatched bases: 6. This CDR3 reads CASSLAQGAGGYTF. The CDR3, as DNA: TGTGCCAGCAGTTTAGCGCAGGGGGCGGGTGGCTACACCTTC.

This chain links TRBV4-2 with TRBJ1-1; perhaps TRBD1 as D (6 bases). This CDR3 has 16 residues. The germline V gene has CDR1 LGHNA and CDR2 YNFKEQ. Trimming shortened V by 6 bases and J by 1 base, and 18 bases separated the two germline ends. CDR3 region: CASRTRDTVKNTEAFF. The CDR3 region has the DNA TGTGCCAGCAGAACTCGGGACACCGTTAAGAACACTGAAGCTTTCTTT.

The genes are TRBV30 and TRBJ2-2; tentative D call: TRBD1 (6 bases). Trimming took off 0 bases at V and 6 bases at J, with 14 bases between the two ends. The CDR3 runs 15 residues. Germline V gives CDR1 GTSNPN, CDR2 SVGIG (reference sequence). CDR3 sequence: CAWSVNIRGAGELFF. The CDR3 DNA reads as TGTGCCTGGAGTGTAAATATCAGGGGAGCCGGGGAGCTGTTTTTT.

The rearrangement joins TRBV6-1 to TRBJ1-5; TRBD1 aligns across 10 bases. The V gene end was trimmed by 1 base and the J gene end by 7 bases; junction bases not matched to a gene: 4. The CDR3 spans 15 residues. Germline-derived CDR1 and CDR2 are MNHNS and SASEGT. The CDR3 here is CASSEGGQGYQPQHF. The CDR3 nucleotides read TGTGCCAGCAGTGAAGGGGGACAGGGGTACCAGCCCCAGCATTTT.

This rearrangement joins TRBV2 to TRBJ2-7; D unresolved. The CDR3 totals 14 residues. The V end was cut by 4 bases, the J end by 6 bases, with 16 bases between. Germline assignment: CDR1 SNHLY and CDR2 FYNNEI. In nucleotides, the CDR3 is TGTGCCAGCAGTGGAGGTTACCCCCCTTCCGAGCAGTACTTC. Encoded protein: CASSGGYPPSEQYF.

The chain recombines TRBV27 with TRBJ2-2, with a weak D call TRBD2 (6 bases). The V end was cut by 2 bases, the J end by 5 bases, with 12 bases between. CDR1 is MNHEY, CDR2 SMNVEV, per germline (reference sequence). The CDR3 loop spans 15 amino acids. The CDR3 nucleotides read TGTGCCAGCAGTTTAGGGGGAGGTGGTACCGGGGAGCTGTTTTTT. Amino acids: CASSLGGGGTGELFF.

This chain connects TRBV5-6 to TRBJ2-7; weak D call: TRBD1 (6 bases). Trimming left V 4 bases short and J 6 bases short, with 23 bases between. The length of the CDR3 is 16 residues. The germline V gene encodes CDR1 SGHDT and CDR2 YYEEEE. CDR3 nucleotides: TGTGCCAGCAGCCCAGGAAGGGGGTCCACTCTTCGCGAGCAGTACTTC. This sequence encodes CASSPGRGSTLREQYF.

This chain joins TRBV6-4 and TRBJ1-2; TRBD1 might be the D (6 bases). The V end was cut by 2 bases, the J end by 7 bases, with 17 bases between. The CDR3 is made up of 15 amino acids. Germline CDR1 is MRHNA and CDR2 is SNTAGT. For the CDR3, the DNA is TGTGCCAGCAGTGACACGGACAGTGTAAGCACTGGCTACACCTTC. Translation gives CASSDTDSVSTGYTF.

V is TRBV12-2 and J is TRBJ1-2; the table's D gene call, TRBD1, was not cross checked with the DNA. TRBV12-2 is marked as a pseudogene. CDR3 length: 16 amino acids. The CDR3 DNA reads as TGTGCAAGTCGCTCGACAGGGGGGACGGCGAACTATGGCTACACCTTC. The encoded protein is CASRSTGGTANYGYTF.

This chain uses TRBV9 with TRBJ2-1; 11 nucleotides line up with TRBD2. J lost 7 bases, V lost 4 bases, and 7 bases had no gene match. Germline values: CDR1 SGDLS, CDR2 YYNGEE. The CDR3 consists of 15 residues. CDR3 sequence: CASSYSGGAPNEQFF. As DNA, the CDR3 is TGTGCCAGCAGCTATAGCGGGGGGGCCCCTAATGAGCAGTTCTTC.

The CDR3 sequence: CASSLAGTSQETQYF. CDR3 in DNA: TGTGCCAGCAGCTTGGCCGGGACAAGTCAAGAGACCCAGTACTTC. The chain combines TRBV5-4 with TRBJ2-5; TRBD1 might be the D (6 bases). The CDR3 runs to 15 residues. V was trimmed by 0 bases and J by 2 bases, leaving 11 bases between them. Germline-derived CDR1 and CDR2 are SGHNT and YYREEE (reference sequence).

This clone was counted a single time. The chain links TRBV28 to TRBJ2-1; 13 bases are a match to TRBD2. This CDR3 contains 17 residues. Looked up from germline, CDR1 is MDHEN and CDR2 is SYDVKM. The V and J ends lost 7 bases and 4 bases, in that order; junction bases with no gene match: 10. CDR3 in DNA: TGTGCCAGCATATCCGGACTAGCGGGAGCTTTATACAATGAGCAGTTCTTC. It codes for CASISGLAGALYNEQFF.

The chain recombines TRBV5-4 with TRBJ2-5, with 8 bases identical to TRBD2. CDR3 length equals 14 residues. Germline CDR1 is SGHNT and CDR2 is YYREEE (reference sequence). J was trimmed by 3 bases and V by 4 bases; bases with no gene match: 5. The CDR3 is CASSPGGGKETQYF. CDR3 in DNA: TGTGCCAGCAGCCCCGGGGGGGGGAAAGAGACCCAGTACTTC. The full variable domain, rest sourced from reference TRBV5-4 and TRBJ2-5, is ETGVTQSPTHLIKTRGQQVTLRCSSQSGHNTVSWYQQALGQGPQFIFQYYREEENGRGNFPPRFSGLQFPNYSSELNVNALELDDSALYLCASSPGGGKETQYFGPGTRLLVL.

The chain couples TRBV6-5 to TRBJ2-1; weak D call: TRBD2 (6 bases). V was shortened by 2 bases and J by 6 bases, with 17 bases between the two germline ends. Germline assignment: CDR1 MNHEY and CDR2 SVGAGI. This CDR3 has 16 residues. The CDR3 nucleotides read TGTGCCAGCAGTTACGGTCGCCGGGAGCGCCCCAATGAGCAGTTCTTC. Its translation: CASSYGRRERPNEQFF.

The chain recombines TRBV5-4 with TRBJ2-5; 9 bases are a match to TRBD2. The germline CDR1 and CDR2 sequences are SGHNT and YYREEE (reference sequence). V dropped 0 bases and J dropped 3; count of bases not matched to a gene: 6. The CDR3 totals 16 residues. The CDR3 loop is CASSLGSGRVEETQYF. CDR3 sequence (DNA): TGTGCCAGCAGCTTGGGTAGCGGGAGAGTGGAAGAGACCCAGTACTTC.

The chain links TRBV4-2 to TRBJ2-5, with 7 positions matching TRBD2. Trimming at V came to 1 base and at J to 5 bases, leaving 10 bases not matched to a gene. Germline loops: CDR1 LGHNA, CDR2 YNFKEQ. This CDR3 has 16 amino acids. The CDR3 DNA is TGTGCCAGCAGCCAAGTTAGCGGGTCGACCGGGGAGACCCAGTACTTC. This sequence encodes CASSQVSGSTGETQYF.